This T cell receptor beta chain was captured in a study of T cells in localized non-small cell lung cancer. Study-wide findings and caveats: Highest T cell clonality was seen in uninvolved adjacent lung, surpassing that measured in tumor.

Libraries were prepared by immunoSEQ multiplex PCR; TCRdb keeps only in-frame clonotypes and omits some of them. The sample carries 100,000 or so clones, around 90% recorded once. Note on this clone: Antigen: not known.

Germline V lookup: CDR1 SGHRS, CDR2 YFSETQ. Trimming shortened V by 4 bases and J by 10 bases, and 8 bases separated the two germline ends. The CDR3 is 11 residues long. The rearrangement uses TRBV5-1 and TRBJ2-2; TRBD2 is a possible D gene (6 bases). The clonotype comes from a woman aged 35-70 years with stage II squamous cell lung carcinoma. The sample here was PBMCs, taken before any cancer treatment. CDR3 nucleotide sequence: TGCGCCAGCAGCCGGACTATGGAGCTGTTTTTT. Protein sequence: CASSRTMELFF.